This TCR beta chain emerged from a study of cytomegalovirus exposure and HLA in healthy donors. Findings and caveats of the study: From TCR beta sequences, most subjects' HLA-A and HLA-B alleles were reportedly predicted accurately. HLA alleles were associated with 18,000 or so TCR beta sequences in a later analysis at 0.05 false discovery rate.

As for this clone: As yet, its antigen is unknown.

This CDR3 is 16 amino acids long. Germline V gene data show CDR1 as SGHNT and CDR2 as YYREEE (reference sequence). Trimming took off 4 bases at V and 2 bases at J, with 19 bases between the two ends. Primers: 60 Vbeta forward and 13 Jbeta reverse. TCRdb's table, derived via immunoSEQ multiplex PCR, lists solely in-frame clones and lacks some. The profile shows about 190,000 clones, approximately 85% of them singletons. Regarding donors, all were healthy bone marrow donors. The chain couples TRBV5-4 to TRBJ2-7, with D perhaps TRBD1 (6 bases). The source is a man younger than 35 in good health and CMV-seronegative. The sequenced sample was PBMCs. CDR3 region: CASSDPRQGYPYEQYF. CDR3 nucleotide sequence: TGTGCCAGCAGCGACCCCCGGCAGGGGTATCCCTACGAGCAGTACTTC.